The 31 T cell receptor beta chains below were found in one sample sequenced in a study of blood T cell repertoires in COVID-19. Using immunoSEQ multiplex PCR, the repertoire was profiled, and TCRdb retains in-frame clones only, with some absent. The table records 40,000 to 55,000 clones, roughly 84% of them present only once. Material for sequencing was peripheral blood. The source is a man aged 45-65 years with active COVID-19.

The CDR3 loop reads CATSDPNKNTGELFF. The CDR3 nucleotides are TGTGCCACCAGTGATCCAAACAAGAACACCGGGGAGCTGTTTTTT. This chain joins TRBV24-1 and TRBJ2-2; D call uncertain. The CDR3 consists of 15 residues. Germline V CDR1 and CDR2: KGHDR, SFDVKD. V lost 3 bases and J lost 1, with 8 bases in between.

This clone was seen more than once but under ten times. The DNA for the CDR3 is TGTGCCAGCTCACGCGGACAGCCCAACACTGAAGCTTTCTTT. Its protein product is CASSRGQPNTEAFF. This rearrangement joins TRBV18 to TRBJ1-1; a possible D gene is TRBD1 (6 bases). The CDR3 loop spans 14 amino acids. Germline-derived CDR1 and CDR2 are KGHSH and LQKENI. Between the trimmed V and J ends, which lost 4 bases and 2 bases, there was a span of 11 bases.

This chain connects TRBV19 to TRBJ1-1; no definite D call. The CDR3 is made up of 13 amino acids. Trimming removed 7 bases from V and 4 bases from J, with 13 bases in between. Germline V gene sequence: CDR1 LNHDA, CDR2 SQIVND (reference sequence). The CDR3 loop reads CASTGRVGTEAFF. CDR3 nucleotides: TGTGCCAGTACTGGGCGGGTTGGCACTGAAGCTTTCTTT. Full variable domain (missing parts from reference TRBV19 and TRBJ1-1): DGGITQSPKYLFRKEGQNVTLSCEQNLNHDAMYWYRQDPGQGLRLIYYSQIVNDFQKGDIAEGYSVSREKKESFPLTVTSAQKNPTAFYLCASTGRVGTEAFFGQGTRLTVV.

This sequence joins TRBV20-1 and TRBJ2-7; D is undetermined. V was cut by 0 bases and J by 9 bases, with 9 bases left in between. Germline values: CDR1 DFQATT, CDR2 SNEGSKA (reference sequence). The CDR3 has 11 amino acids. CDR3 sequence: CSARDQVSQYF. The DNA for the CDR3 is TGCAGTGCTAGAGATCAGGTTTCGCAGTACTTC.

The chain carries TRBV3-1 (or the pseudogene TRBV3-2) and TRBJ2-1; weak D call: TRBD1 (5 bases). Germline V gives CDR1 LGHDT, CDR2 YNNKEL (reference sequence). This CDR3 is built from 18 residues. The ends were cut back, 3 bases at V and 1 base at J, with 19 bases in the middle. CDR3 sequence (DNA): TGTGCCAGCAGCCAGCCTACCTACGAAGGGGAATCCTACAATGAGCAGTTCTTC. Its translation is CASSQPTYEGESYNEQFF.

V and J are TRBV6-2 or TRBV6-3 and TRBJ2-7; TRBD2 aligns across 7 bases. V dropped 0 bases and J dropped 6; count of bases not matched to a gene: 2. The CDR3 runs to 13 residues. Per germline, CDR1 MNHEY and CDR2 SVGEGT. CDR3 sequence: CASSYSTSFEQYF. The CDR3 nucleotides read TGTGCCAGCAGTTACTCGACTAGCTTCGAGCAGTACTTC.

The gene calls are TRBV7-9 and TRBJ2-3; weak D call: TRBD2 (5 bases). There are 12 residues in the CDR3. V gave up 3 bases and J gave up 4 bases, with 5 bases separating them. Looked up from germline, CDR1 is SEHNR and CDR2 is FQNEAQ (reference sequence). Here the CDR3 reads CASSFGADTQYF. For the CDR3, the DNA is TGTGCCAGCAGCTTCGGGGCAGATACGCAGTATTTT.

The chain is built from TRBV18 and TRBJ2-5; D gene uncertain. The CDR3 contains 12 residues. V was trimmed by 3 bases and J by 5 bases, leaving 7 bases between them. CDR1 and CDR2 (germline): KGHSH, LQKENI. The CDR3 sequence is CASSPPSETQYF. The CDR3 coding sequence is TGTGCCAGCTCACCCCCCTCGGAGACCCAGTACTTC.

The chain employs TRBV6-5 and TRBJ1-1; 8 bases agree with TRBD1. Germline CDR1 and CDR2: MNHEY and SVGAGI. This CDR3 has 13 amino acids. The ends lost 4 bases at V and 4 bases at J; junction bases unmatched: 2. CDR3 residues: CASSLDRATEAFF. CDR3 sequence (DNA): TGTGCCAGCAGTTTGGACAGGGCCACTGAAGCTTTCTTT.

The chain is built from TRBV6-2 or TRBV6-3 and TRBJ1-5; 8 positions match TRBD1. Losses at the gene ends were 5 bases for V and 7 bases for J; bases not matched to a gene: 7. The CDR3 loop spans 14 amino acids. Germline-derived CDR1 and CDR2 are MNHEY and SVGEGT. Written as DNA, the CDR3 is TGTGCCAGCAGTACCGGACAGGGACGACAGCCCCAGCATTTT. As protein: CASSTGQGRQPQHF.

V is TRBV7-2 and J is TRBJ2-3; TRBD2 is a possible D gene (5 bases). Germline CDR1 SGHTA, CDR2 FQGNSA. V gave up 3 bases and J gave up 0 bases, with 16 bases separating them. The CDR3 totals 17 residues. CDR3 sequence: CASSFHGLGESTDTQYF. CDR3 nucleotide sequence: TGTGCCAGCAGCTTCCACGGACTTGGCGAGAGCACAGATACGCAGTATTTT.

V usage is TRBV19 and J usage is TRBJ2-7, with TRBD1 matching over 11 bases. Germline V CDR1 and CDR2: LNHDA, SQIVND (reference sequence). The V gene end was trimmed by 4 bases and the J gene end by 6 bases; junction bases not matched to a gene: 11. The CDR3 has 16 amino acids. This CDR3 reads CASSTPLLDRGREQYF. The CDR3 nucleotides are TGTGCCAGTAGTACCCCCCTCCTGGACAGGGGGCGCGAGCAGTACTTC.

This clone was recorded only once. The gene calls are TRBV21-1 and TRBJ2-3; the table calls TRBD2, which could not be checked here. TRBV21-1 has pseudogene status. The CDR3 covers 19 residues. The CDR3 here is CASSKTSRVRAVMGDTQYF. The DNA for the CDR3 is TGTGCCAGCAGCAAAACCTCCCGGGTGAGGGCAGTAATGGGAGATACGCAGTATTTT.

This clone has more than one count but fewer than ten. The chain uses TRBV18 and TRBJ2-7; tentatively, D is TRBD2 (5 bases). This CDR3 is built from 13 residues. The V gene's germline CDR1 is KGHSH and CDR2 LQKENI. V gave up 2 bases and J gave up 7 bases, with 12 bases separating them. The CDR3 spells CASSPSGTKEQYF. CDR3 DNA: TGTGCCAGCTCACCAAGCGGAACCAAGGAGCAGTACTTC.

J is TRBJ1-2 and V is TRBV19; 7 bases line up with TRBD1. This CDR3 comprises 13 residues. Germline V gene sequence: CDR1 LNHDA, CDR2 SQIVND (reference sequence). Trimming removed 3 bases from V and 8 bases from J; junction bases left unmatched: 6. The CDR3 protein is CASSITQGSGYTF. In DNA, the CDR3 is TGTGCCAGTAGTATTACACAGGGGAGCGGCTACACCTTC.

The chain joins TRBV19 to TRBJ2-7, with 8 nucleotides matching TRBD2. Germline lookup yields CDR1 LNHDA and CDR2 SQIVND (reference sequence). V shed 9 bases and J 5 bases; nucleotides not matched to a gene: 9. This CDR3 has 13 amino acids. The chain's CDR3 is CARIPGGAHEQYF. In nucleotides, the CDR3 is TGTGCCAGGATTCCGGGGGGGGCGCACGAGCAGTACTTC.

V is TRBV6-5 and J is TRBJ1-1, with D hard to call. V shed 2 bases and J shed 10 bases, with 14 bases lying between them. Per germline, CDR1 MNHEY and CDR2 SVGAGI. There are 13 residues in the CDR3. CDR3 in amino acids: CASSYAPSGGAFF. The CDR3 DNA is TGTGCCAGCAGTTACGCTCCCTCCGGCGGAGCTTTCTTT.

The J gene is TRBJ2-1, the V gene TRBV11-2, with D possibly being TRBD1 (6 bases). Per the germline V gene, CDR1 is SGHAT and CDR2 is FQNNGV. There are 13 residues in the CDR3. V was trimmed by 5 bases and J by 4 bases, leaving 9 bases between them. CDR3 nucleotide sequence: TGTGCCAGCAGCCAGGACAGTTACAATGAGCAGTTCTTC. It translates to CASSQDSYNEQFF. The variable domain in full, completed from reference TRBV11-2 and TRBJ2-1, reads EAGVAQSPRYKIIEKRQSVAFWCNPISGHATLYWYQQILGQGPKLLIQFQNNGVVDDSQLPKDRFSAERLKGVDSTLKIQPAKLEDSAVYLCASSQDSYNEQFFGPGTRLTVL.

This clone was observed a few times. V gene TRBV5-4 combines with J gene TRBJ2-7, with D unresolved. V lost 0 bases, J lost 2 bases, and 9 bases lay in between. The CDR3 covers 14 residues. Germline assignment: CDR1 SGHNT and CDR2 YYREEE (reference sequence). In nucleotides, the CDR3 is TGTGCCAGCAGCTTGGTCTACCCGCCCTACGAGCAGTACTTC. It translates to CASSLVYPPYEQYF.

The gene calls are TRBV4-1 and TRBJ1-5; 11 nucleotides align to TRBD1. Germline lookup yields CDR1 MGHRA and CDR2 YSYEKL. The CDR3 consists of 16 residues. The junction had 3 bases not matched to a gene; V was cut back by 1 base and J by 4 bases. The CDR3 loop reads CASSQVGQGGNQPQHF. CDR3 bases: TGCGCCAGCAGCCAAGTGGGACAGGGGGGGAATCAGCCCCAGCATTTT.

This chain joins TRBV7-9 and TRBJ1-1, with a possible D match to TRBD1 (6 bases). Germline CDR1 reads SEHNR; CDR2 reads FQNEAQ (reference sequence). Trimming cost V 5 bases and J 5 bases, with 9 bases left between them. The CDR3 has 12 amino acids. The CDR3 bases are TGTGCCAGCAGCCCACAGGGAACTGAAGCTTTCTTT. This codes for CASSPQGTEAFF.

This clone has only one observation. V is TRBV2 and J is TRBJ1-5; D is ambiguous. The CDR3 spans 15 residues. Trimming cost V 7 bases and J 2 bases, with 15 bases left between them. CDR1 and CDR2 (germline): SNHLY, FYNNEI. This CDR3 is CASTPFGDRNQPQHF. The CDR3 nucleotides are TGTGCCAGCACCCCTTTCGGGGATCGCAATCAGCCCCAGCATTTT.

A single count supports this clone. V usage is TRBV10-3 and J usage is TRBJ2-5; maybe TRBD2 (6 bases). The CDR3 is made up of 12 amino acids. V was clipped by 10 bases and J by 5 bases, with 14 bases between them. CDR1 ENHRY and CDR2 SYGVKD come from the germline V gene. The DNA for the CDR3 is TGTGCCACGACTAGTAGTTCGGAGACCCAGTACTTC. Its protein is CATTSSSETQYF.

This clone was picked up one time. The CDR3 region has the DNA TGTGCCAGCTCACCCCCGACAGGGCTGGGCTATGGCTACACCTTC. Its protein is CASSPPTGLGYGYTF. The chain employs TRBV18 and TRBJ1-2; 7 positions agree with TRBD1. Germline values: CDR1 KGHSH, CDR2 LQKENI. The CDR3 is 15 residues long. V shed 3 bases and J 4 bases; nucleotides not matched to a gene: 8.

The chain has TRBV30 and TRBJ2-7; D uncertain. CDR3 size: 13 residues. V was pared by 0 bases and J by 2 bases, with 8 bases between. Germline CDR1 reads GTSNPN; CDR2 reads SVGIG (reference sequence). In DNA form, the CDR3 reads TGTGCCTGGAGTGTATTATCGGCCTACGAGCAGTACTTC. Its translation: CAWSVLSAYEQYF. The full variable domain, its missing parts supplied by reference TRBV30 and TRBJ2-7, is SQTIHQWPATLVQPVGSPLSLECTVEGTSNPNLYWYRQAAGRGLQLLFYSVGIGQISSEVPQNLSASRPQDRQFILSSKKLLLSDSGFYLCAWSVLSAYEQYFGPGTRLTVT.

This chain connects TRBV19 to TRBJ1-1; D is ambiguous. V was shortened by 1 base and J by 8 bases, with 26 bases between the two germline ends. The CDR3 is 18 residues long. The germline V gene encodes CDR1 LNHDA and CDR2 SQIVND (reference sequence). The CDR3 DNA reads as TGTGCCAGTAGTATAGGCGTGGTCGGACGGGATAAGAATAGGGAAGCTTTCTTT. It yields the protein CASSIGVVGRDKNREAFF.

J is TRBJ2-7 and V is TRBV5-6, with D tentatively TRBD2 (5 bases). Trimming left V 4 bases short and J 3 bases short, with 11 bases between. CDR1 is SGHDT, CDR2 YYEEEE, per germline. The CDR3 runs to 13 residues. In DNA, the CDR3 is TGTGCCAGCAGCAGAGGGCAGTACTACGAGCAGTACTTC. Protein product: CASSRGQYYEQYF.

The V and J genes are TRBV18 and TRBJ2-7; possibly TRBD2 for D (5 bases). The CDR3 length is 12 residues. Trimming removed 2 bases from V and 3 bases from J, with 5 bases in between. Germline lookup yields CDR1 KGHSH and CDR2 LQKENI. The chain's CDR3 is CASSPGGYEQYF. CDR3 nucleotides: TGTGCCAGCTCACCAGGAGGCTACGAGCAGTACTTC.

The gene calls are TRBV27 and TRBJ1-1; 7 bases are a match to TRBD1. CDR1 is MNHEY, CDR2 SMNVEV, per germline (reference sequence). J was trimmed by 1 base and V by 8 bases; bases with no gene match: 7. This CDR3 spans 14 amino acids. The CDR3 spells CASRLGQENTEAFF. The CDR3 DNA follows: TGTGCCAGCCGGTTAGGACAGGAGAACACTGAAGCTTTCTTT.

The V gene is TRBV2, the J gene TRBJ1-2; D possibly corresponds to TRBD1 (6 bases). V gave up 4 bases and J gave up 4 bases, with 16 bases separating them. Per germline, CDR1 SNHLY and CDR2 FYNNEI. This CDR3 comprises 15 residues. This chain's CDR3 is CASSGDGAGAYGYTF. CDR3 in DNA: TGTGCCAGCAGTGGAGATGGGGCAGGGGCCTATGGCTACACCTTC.

The rearrangement uses TRBV15 and TRBJ2-1, with D perhaps matching TRBD2 (6 bases). V was cut by 1 base and J by 9 bases, with 13 bases left in between. The germline V gene has CDR1 LNHNV and CDR2 YYDKDF (reference sequence). The CDR3 has 14 amino acids. Here the CDR3 DNA reads TGTGCCACCAGCAGAGGGAAACTAGCTAGTGAGCAGTTCTTC. This translates into CATSRGKLASEQFF.